This T cell receptor beta chain is drawn from a study of regulatory T cells in long-lasting Graves disease. As to time point: persistent/refractory GD, antithyroid drugs over 5 years with positive TRAb. Extracted PBMC RNA gave rise to the TCR library. Libraries of TCR beta came from iRepertoire HTBI primers plus Arm-PCR of CDR3 regions. TCRdb re-called the multiplex PCR reads through MiXCR, storing one row per CDR3 protein. The data hold around 300,000 distinct CDR3 sequences, with 20% to 25% observed a single time. Notes on this clonotype: The antigen remains undetermined. A junction boundary mismatches the germline segment, possibly from a read error.

The study, taken as a whole, reports: Only peripheral blood was studied, not thyroid tissue.

This clonotype originated in a female donor with Graves disease. The starting material was peripheral blood mononuclear cells (PBMCs), obtained when the disease was refractory, from a patient treated with antithyroid drugs.

The CDR3 sequence is CASSPQTGDVGNTTYF. As DNA, the CDR3 is TGTGCCAGCAGCCCCCAAACAGGGGATGTTGGAAACACCACATATTTT. This chain links TRBV7-2 with TRBJ1-3, with TRBD1 identical over 7 bases. The CDR3 runs to 16 residues. Per the germline V gene, CDR1 is SGHTA and CDR2 is FQGNSA.